This TCR beta chain is from a study of cytomegalovirus exposure and HLA in healthy donors. About the study: Among about 380 genotyped donors, around 80% fell in the Caucasian-associated ancestry cluster.

General observations from the study: For most TCR sequences rarity was the rule, although some public TCRs occurred in many donors.

The primer mix had 60 Vbeta and 13 Jbeta primers. Authors' methods: About 10 million of tens of millions of unique TCR beta chains were shared, per a later count. The repertoire was sequenced with immunoSEQ multiplex PCR; TCRdb's copy has only in-frame clones and lacks some. Clone size and V and J calls were adopted from that table, with D and trimming inferred from the DNA. This table holds about 160,000 clones, about four fifths found once. As regards this clone: Its antigen is as yet unknown.

In germline, CDR1 is LGHNA, CDR2 YSLEER. This CDR3 is built from 15 residues. The V end lost 1 base, the J end lost 10 bases, and 18 bases lay between the germline ends. J is TRBJ2-3 and V is TRBV4-3, with TRBD2 as a possible D gene (6 bases). Sequences were obtained from PBMCs. The TCR sequence derives from a woman under 40 in good health and CMV-seropositive. The CDR3 loop reads CASSQVPAKRAAQYF. The CDR3 DNA follows: TGCGCCAGCAGCCAAGTGCCGGCCAAGCGGGCGGCGCAGTATTTT.